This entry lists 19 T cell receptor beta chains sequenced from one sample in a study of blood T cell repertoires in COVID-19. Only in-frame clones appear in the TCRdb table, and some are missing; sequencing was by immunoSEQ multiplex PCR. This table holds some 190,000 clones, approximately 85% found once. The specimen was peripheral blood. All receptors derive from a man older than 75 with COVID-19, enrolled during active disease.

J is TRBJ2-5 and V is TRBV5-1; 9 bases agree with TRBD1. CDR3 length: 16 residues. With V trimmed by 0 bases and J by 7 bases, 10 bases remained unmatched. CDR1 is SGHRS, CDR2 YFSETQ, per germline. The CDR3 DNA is TGCGCCAGCAGCTTGGAAAGTCCGGGACAGGGTGGGACCCAGTACTTC. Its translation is CASSLESPGQGGTQYF.

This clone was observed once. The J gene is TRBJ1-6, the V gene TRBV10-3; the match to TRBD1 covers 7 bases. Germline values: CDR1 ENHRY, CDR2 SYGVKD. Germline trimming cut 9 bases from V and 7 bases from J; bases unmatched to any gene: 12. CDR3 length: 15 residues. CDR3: CAMGNTGVTNSPLHF. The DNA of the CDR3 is TGTGCCATGGGGAATACAGGGGTAACGAATTCACCCCTCCACTTT.

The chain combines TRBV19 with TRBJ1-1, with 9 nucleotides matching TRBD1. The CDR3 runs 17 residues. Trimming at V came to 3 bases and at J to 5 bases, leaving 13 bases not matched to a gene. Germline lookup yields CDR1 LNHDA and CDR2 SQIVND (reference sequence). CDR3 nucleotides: TGTGCCAGTAGTATCGGGACAGGGAGGGCCGTGGGGACTGAAGCTTTCTTT. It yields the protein CASSIGTGRAVGTEAFF.

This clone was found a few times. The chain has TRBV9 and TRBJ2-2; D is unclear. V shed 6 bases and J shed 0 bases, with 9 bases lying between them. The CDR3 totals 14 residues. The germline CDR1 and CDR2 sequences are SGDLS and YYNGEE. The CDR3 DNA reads TGTGCCAGCAACGAGACTCCGAACACCGGGGAGCTGTTTTTT. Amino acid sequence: CASNETPNTGELFF. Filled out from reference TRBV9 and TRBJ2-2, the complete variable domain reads DSGVTQTPKHLITATGQRVTLRCSPRSGDLSVYWYQQSLDQGLQFLIQYYNGEERAKGNILERFSAQQFPDLHSELNLSSLELGDSALYFCASNETPNTGELFFGEGSRLTVL.

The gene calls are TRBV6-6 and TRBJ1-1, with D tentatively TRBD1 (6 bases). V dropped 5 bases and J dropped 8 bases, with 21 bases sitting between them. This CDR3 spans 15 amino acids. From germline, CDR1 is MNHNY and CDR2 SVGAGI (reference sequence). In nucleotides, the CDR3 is TGTGCCAGCAGTCCATCCTCGGCGGGGGCGACCGAAGCTTTCTTT. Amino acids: CASSPSSAGATEAFF.

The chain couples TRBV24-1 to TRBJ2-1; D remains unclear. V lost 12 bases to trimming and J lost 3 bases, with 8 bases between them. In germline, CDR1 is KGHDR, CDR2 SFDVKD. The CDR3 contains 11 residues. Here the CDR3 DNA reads TGTGCCTCGGGTTTCTACAATGAGCAGTTCTTC. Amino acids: CASGFYNEQFF.

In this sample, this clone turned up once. The DNA for the CDR3 is TGTGCCAGCAGGGACAGTGGGGGCTACACCTTC. Amino acids: CASRDSGGYTF. The rearrangement uses TRBV2 and TRBJ1-2; D might be TRBD1 (6 bases). V was pared by 6 bases and J by 8 bases, with 10 bases between. This CDR3 has 11 residues. CDR1 is SNHLY, CDR2 FYNNEI, per germline. The variable domain in full, completed from reference TRBV2 and TRBJ1-2, reads EPEVTQTPSHQVTQMGQEVILRCVPISNHLYFYWYRQILGQKVEFLVSFYNNEISEKSEIFDDQFSVERPDGSNFTLKIRSTKLEDSAMYFCASRDSGGYTFGSGTRLTVV.

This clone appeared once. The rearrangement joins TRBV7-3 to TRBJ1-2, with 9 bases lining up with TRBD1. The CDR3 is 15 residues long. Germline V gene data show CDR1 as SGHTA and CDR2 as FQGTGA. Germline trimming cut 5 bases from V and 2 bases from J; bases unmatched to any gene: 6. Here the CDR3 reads CASSLGQGLNYGYTF. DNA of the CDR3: TGTGCCAGCAGCCTAGGACAGGGGTTGAACTATGGCTACACCTTC.

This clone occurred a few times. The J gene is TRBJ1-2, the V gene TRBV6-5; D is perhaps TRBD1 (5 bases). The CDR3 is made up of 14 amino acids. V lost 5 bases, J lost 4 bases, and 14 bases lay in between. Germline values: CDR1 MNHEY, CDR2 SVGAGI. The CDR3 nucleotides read TGTGCCAGCAGTCCGACAGAGCCCGTCTATGGCTACACCTTC. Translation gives CASSPTEPVYGYTF.

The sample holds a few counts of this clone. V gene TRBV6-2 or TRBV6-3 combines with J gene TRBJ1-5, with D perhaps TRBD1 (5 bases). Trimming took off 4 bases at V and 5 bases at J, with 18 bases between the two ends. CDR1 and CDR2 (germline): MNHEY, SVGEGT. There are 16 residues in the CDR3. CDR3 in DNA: TGTGCCAGCAGTTGGCCTGGCCAGGGAGGATATCAGCCCCAGCATTTT. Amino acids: CASSWPGQGGYQPQHF.

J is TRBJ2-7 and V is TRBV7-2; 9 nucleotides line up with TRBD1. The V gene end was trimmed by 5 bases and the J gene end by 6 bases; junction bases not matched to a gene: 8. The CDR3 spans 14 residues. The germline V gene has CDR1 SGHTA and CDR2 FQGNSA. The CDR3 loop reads CASSPRDREREQYF. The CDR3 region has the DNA TGTGCCAGCAGCCCCCGGGACAGGGAACGCGAGCAGTACTTC. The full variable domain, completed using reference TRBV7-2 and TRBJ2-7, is GAGVSQSPSNKVTEKGKDVELRCDPISGHTALYWYRQSLGQGLEFLIYFQGNSAPDKSGLPSDRFSAERTGGSVSTLTIQRTQQEDSAVYLCASSPRDREREQYFGPGTRLTVT.

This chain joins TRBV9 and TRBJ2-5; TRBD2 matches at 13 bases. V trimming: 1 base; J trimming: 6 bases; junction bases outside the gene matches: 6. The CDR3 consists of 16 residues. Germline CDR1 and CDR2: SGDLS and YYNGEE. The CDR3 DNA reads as TGTGCCAGCAGCGTATCGGGACTAGCGGGGATACAGACCCAGTACTTC. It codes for CASSVSGLAGIQTQYF.

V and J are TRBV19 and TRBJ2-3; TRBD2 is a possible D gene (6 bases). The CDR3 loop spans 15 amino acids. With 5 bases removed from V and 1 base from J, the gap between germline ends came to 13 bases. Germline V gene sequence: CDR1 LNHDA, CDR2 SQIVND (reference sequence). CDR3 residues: CASSPQGLRTDTQYF. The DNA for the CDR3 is TGTGCCAGTAGTCCGCAGGGACTTCGCACAGATACGCAGTATTTT.

The DNA for the CDR3 is TGTGCCATCAGTGCGACAGGGGACACCGGGGAGCTGTTTTTT. This gives the protein CAISATGDTGELFF. V gene TRBV10-3 combines with J gene TRBJ2-2, with 8 nucleotides matching TRBD1. Germline CDR1 reads ENHRY; CDR2 reads SYGVKD. J lost 3 bases, V lost 4 bases, and 1 base had no gene match. The length of the CDR3 is 14 residues.

The DNA of the CDR3 is TGCAGTGCTAGTCCAGGTTCAGGGGATTCACCCCTCCACTTT. It translates to CSASPGSGDSPLHF. The rearrangement joins TRBV20-1 to TRBJ1-6; tentatively, D is TRBD1 (6 bases). The CDR3 length is 14 residues. Trimming shortened V by 3 bases and J by 8 bases, and 14 bases separated the two germline ends. Germline assignment: CDR1 DFQATT and CDR2 SNEGSKA (reference sequence).

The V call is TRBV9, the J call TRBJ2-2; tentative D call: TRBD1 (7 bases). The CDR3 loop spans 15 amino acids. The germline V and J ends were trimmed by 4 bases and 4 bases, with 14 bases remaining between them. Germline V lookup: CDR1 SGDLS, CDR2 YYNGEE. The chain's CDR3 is CASSTRQGGTGELFF. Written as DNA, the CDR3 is TGTGCCAGCAGCACTAGACAGGGAGGCACCGGGGAGCTGTTTTTT. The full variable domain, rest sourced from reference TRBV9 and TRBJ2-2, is DSGVTQTPKHLITATGQRVTLRCSPRSGDLSVYWYQQSLDQGLQFLIQYYNGEERAKGNILERFSAQQFPDLHSELNLSSLELGDSALYFCASSTRQGGTGELFFGEGSRLTVL.

The CDR3 loop is CASSLLAGNYEQYF. The CDR3 DNA sequence: TGTGCCAGCAGCCTACTGGCGGGGAACTACGAGCAGTACTTC. The genes are TRBV7-9 and TRBJ2-7; a weak D match, TRBD2 (6 bases). Germline-derived CDR1 and CDR2 are SEHNR and FQNEAQ (reference sequence). CDR3 size: 14 residues. Between the trimmed V and J ends, which lost 5 bases and 3 bases, there was a span of 14 bases.

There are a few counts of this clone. The CDR3 bases are TGTGCCAGCAGCCAATTCCTAACGGGGAGCACAGATACGCAGTATTTT. The encoded protein is CASSQFLTGSTDTQYF. The chain has TRBV3-1 (or the pseudogene TRBV3-2) and TRBJ2-3; possibly TRBD2 for D (5 bases). Germline CDR1 reads LGHDT; CDR2 reads YNNKEL (reference sequence). The V end lost 2 bases, the J end lost 0 bases, and 12 bases lay between the germline ends. The CDR3 has 16 residues.

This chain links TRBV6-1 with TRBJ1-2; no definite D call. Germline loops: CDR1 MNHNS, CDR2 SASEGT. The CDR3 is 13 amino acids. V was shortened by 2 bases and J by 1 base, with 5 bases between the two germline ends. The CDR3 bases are TGTGCCAGCAGTGAAAGCATTAACTATGGCTACACCTTC. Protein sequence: CASSESINYGYTF.